These T cell receptor beta chains were read from a single sample in a study of blood T cell repertoires in COVID-19. Profiling relied on immunoSEQ multiplex PCR, and the TCRdb table lists in-frame clones only, not all of them. The sample carries about 40,000 clones, about 88% recorded once. The specimen was peripheral blood. The receptors stem from a man between 60 and 70 years old with active COVID-19. Both conserved end residues are part of each CDR3. The D gene is left open where the match is weak. Size values are once, few and many counts, or a class for expanded clones, and some rows have none.

J | V | D | size | CDR3 | DNA
TRBJ2-7 | TRBV6-5 | - | - | CASSYSRRISSYEQYF | TGTGCCAGCAGTTACTCACGTCGTATTAGCTCCTACGAGCAGTACTTC
TRBJ2-7 | TRBV11-2 | TRBD2 | - | CASSATGGEQYF | TGTGCCAGCTCGGCTACGGGGGGCGAGCAGTACTTC
TRBJ2-7 | TRBV6-5 | - | - | CASSRGQIPSYEQYF | TGTGCCAGCAGCCGCGGACAGATCCCCTCCTACGAGCAGTACTTC
TRBJ2-1 | TRBV7-7 | - | - | CASSLDDGGYNEQFF | TGTGCTAGCAGCTTAGATGACGGGGGCTACAATGAGCAGTTCTTC
TRBJ1-4 | TRBV6-5 | - | - | CASSLTTTNEKLFF | TGTGCCAGCAGTCTGACAACAACTAATGAAAAACTGTTTTTT
TRBJ2-5 | TRBV30 | TRBD1 | - | CAWSDRGQETQYF | TGTGCCTGGAGTGACAGGGGTCAAGAGACCCAGTACTTC
TRBJ2-5 | TRBV2 | - | - | CASSGGLGETQYF | TGTGCCAGCAGTGGCGGGTTAGGAGAGACCCAGTACTTC
TRBJ1-5 | TRBV28 | TRBD1 | once | CASRYTGTGGLQPQHF | TGTGCCAGCAGATATACCGGGACAGGGGGCTTACAGCCCCAGCATTTT
TRBJ2-1 | TRBV6-1 | TRBD2 | few | CASSELAGSYNEQFF | TGTGCCAGCAGTGAACTAGCGGGCTCCTACAATGAGCAGTTCTTC
TRBJ2-3 | TRBV3-1/TRBV3-2 | TRBD2 | - | CASSQASGSYRTDTQYF | TGTGCCAGCAGCCAAGCTAGCGGGAGTTATAGAACAGATACGCAGTATTTT
TRBJ2-2 | TRBV7-8 | TRBD1 | - | CASSPRTGANTGELFF | TGTGCCAGCAGCCCCCGGACAGGGGCGAACACCGGGGAGCTGTTTTTT
TRBJ2-1 | TRBV6-6 | - | - | CASSYFSGGADGEQFF | TGTGCCAGCAGTTACTTCTCGGGTGGAGCGGACGGTGAGCAGTTCTTC
TRBJ2-1 | TRBV5-4 | TRBD2 | - | CASSLGTSDYNEQFF | TGTGCCAGCAGCTTGGGGACTAGCGACTACAATGAGCAGTTCTTC
TRBJ2-1 | TRBV4-1 | TRBD1 | once | CASQPGQGARNEQFF | TGCGCCAGCCAACCAGGACAGGGGGCGCGAAATGAGCAGTTCTTC